Each of the 8 T cell receptor beta chains below was sequenced from the same sample in a study of T cells in localized non-small cell lung cancer. TCRdb's table, derived via immunoSEQ multiplex PCR, lists solely in-frame clones and lacks some. In the table there are over 70,000 clones, roughly 91% of which are singletons. Sequenced here: PBMCs, sampled before any cancer treatment. The receptors come from a woman aged 35 to 70 with stage II squamous cell lung carcinoma.

V and J are TRBV30 and TRBJ2-3, with 7 bases identical to TRBD1. The CDR3 runs 14 residues. Germline values: CDR1 GTSNPN, CDR2 SVGIG (reference sequence). The J segment lost 1 base and the V segment lost 3 bases, leaving 4 bases of the junction unmatched. CDR3 bases: TGTGCCTGGAGGGACGACAGGGGCACAGATACGCAGTATTTT. It codes for CAWRDDRGTDTQYF.

This chain joins TRBV5-4 and TRBJ2-7; 10 bases fit TRBD1. This CDR3 is 14 amino acids long. The germline CDR1 and CDR2 sequences are SGHNT and YYREEE (reference sequence). The V gene end was trimmed by 6 bases and the J gene end by 4 bases; junction bases not matched to a gene: 7. The CDR3 reads CASNSGQGRYEQYF. CDR3 coding DNA: TGTGCCAGCAACTCGGGACAGGGGCGATACGAGCAGTACTTC.

This clone appeared once. The chain joins TRBV19 to TRBJ2-7; D remains ambiguous. V was pared by 6 bases and J by 5 bases, with 14 bases between. The CDR3 extends over 13 amino acids. Germline V gives CDR1 LNHDA, CDR2 SQIVND (reference sequence). CDR3 sequence reads: CASRGLGVHEQYF. DNA for the CDR3: TGTGCCAGTAGAGGGCTTGGGGTCCACGAGCAGTACTTC.

The chain joins TRBV27 to TRBJ1-1; the D is unclear. The germline V and J ends were trimmed by 0 bases and 5 bases, with 10 bases remaining between them. This CDR3 comprises 14 residues. Germline CDR1 and CDR2: MNHEY and SMNVEV (reference sequence). The CDR3 bases are TGTGCCAGCAGTTTATCTGAATCTCTTACTGAAGCTTTCTTT. Translation gives CASSLSESLTEAFF.

V usage is TRBV6-1 and J usage is TRBJ2-6; D gene uncertain. In germline, CDR1 is MNHNS, CDR2 SASEGT. Trimming cost V 5 bases and J 0 bases, with 2 bases left between them. The CDR3 totals 13 residues. In nucleotides, the CDR3 is TGTGCCAGCAGTCGCTCTGGGGCCAACGTCCTGACTTTC. Its protein product is CASSRSGANVLTF.

The chain links TRBV30 to TRBJ1-6; 7 bases match TRBD1. CDR3 length: 13 amino acids. After removal of 8 bases from V and 7 bases from J, the junction contained 8 bases not matched to a gene. The V gene's germline CDR1 is GTSNPN and CDR2 SVGIG (reference sequence). CDR3 sequence: CAGQTGENSPLHF. The CDR3 bases are TGTGCCGGACAAACAGGGGAGAATTCACCCCTCCACTTT. Supplemented by reference TRBV30 and TRBJ1-6, the full variable domain reads SQTIHQWPATLVQPVGSPLSLECTVEGTSNPNLYWYRQAAGRGLQLLFYSVGIGQISSEVPQNLSASRPQDRQFILSSKKLLLSDSGFYLCAGQTGENSPLHFGNGTRLTVT.

The chain is built from TRBV23-1 and TRBJ2-1, with 9 bases matching TRBD2. TRBV23-1 carries the ORF label, with uncertain function. The CDR3 covers 16 residues. V dropped 3 bases and J dropped 8; count of bases not matched to a gene: 11. The CDR3 coding sequence is TGCGCCAGCAGTCAGTTAGGCGGGGGGGCAAGGGATGAGCAGTTCTTC. It is translated as CASSQLGGGARDEQFF.

The chain links TRBV18 to TRBJ2-1; possible D gene TRBD1, 6 bases. Trimming removed 6 bases at V and 7 bases at J, with 31 bases between. The V gene's germline CDR1 is KGHSH and CDR2 LQKENI. The CDR3 totals 19 residues. In nucleotides, the CDR3 is TGTGCCAGCTCCCCCTTACCCCAGGGGATTCCAACTCCCCAGAATGAGCAGTTCTTC. Its protein is CASSPLPQGIPTPQNEQFF.